This T cell receptor beta chain emerged from a study of T-cell memory formation after mild COVID-19. For the study at large: In these data, TCR clusters were largely donor specific. The study, taken as a whole, reports: Later expanders leaned CD4+, whereas clones that contracted between day 15 and 85 were balanced CD4/CD8. A second wave of clones peaked on day 37, and their SARS-CoV-2 specificity went unconfirmed.

TCRdb reprocessed the 5' RACE reads with MiXCR, giving one entry per CDR3 protein. The table lists fewer than 95,000 distinct CDR3 sequences, less than 15% of them singletons. The length of the CDR3 is 15 residues. V was pared by 6 bases and J by 4 bases, with 9 bases of the junction left unmatched. Germline assignment: CDR1 SNHLY and CDR2 FYNNEI. Note on this clonotype: Antigen unknown.

The sample consisted of PBMCs or a T cell subset sorted from them (not recorded which). The chain is built from TRBV2 and TRBJ2-3; 8 bases fit TRBD2. This receptor was obtained from a man aged 18 to 30 who had mild COVID-19 (a few samples of this study predate the infection). Cell type and time point are not known. CDR3 region: CASRYSGEGPDTQYF. CDR3 nucleotides: TGTGCCAGCAGATATAGCGGGGAGGGACCAGATACGCAGTATTTT.